This T cell receptor (beta chain) was documented in a study of T cell responses to AZD1222 COVID-19 vaccine. As to this clone: Its specificity is not known.

Findings and caveats of the study: No day 14 peak samples; only post-peak repertoires were characterized. Donors skewed white British and female; clonal diversity was possibly underestimated.

Here immunoSEQ multiplex PCR was the method, and the copy in TCRdb shows in-frame clones only, minus some. The sample lists some 120,000 clones; 85% to 90% were seen once. The source material was peripheral blood, sampled on day 0 of MenACWY control vaccination. This clonotype originated in an adult in good health.

CDR3 loop: CASSLRADRVYGYTF. The CDR3 DNA reads as TGTGCCAGCAGCCTACGTGCTGACAGGGTCTATGGCTACACCTTC. The chain joins TRBV11-3 to TRBJ1-2, with 7 bases lining up with TRBD1. From germline, CDR1 is SGHNT and CDR2 YENEEA. The CDR3 totals 15 residues. The J segment lost 4 bases and the V segment lost 5 bases, leaving 10 bases of the junction unmatched.